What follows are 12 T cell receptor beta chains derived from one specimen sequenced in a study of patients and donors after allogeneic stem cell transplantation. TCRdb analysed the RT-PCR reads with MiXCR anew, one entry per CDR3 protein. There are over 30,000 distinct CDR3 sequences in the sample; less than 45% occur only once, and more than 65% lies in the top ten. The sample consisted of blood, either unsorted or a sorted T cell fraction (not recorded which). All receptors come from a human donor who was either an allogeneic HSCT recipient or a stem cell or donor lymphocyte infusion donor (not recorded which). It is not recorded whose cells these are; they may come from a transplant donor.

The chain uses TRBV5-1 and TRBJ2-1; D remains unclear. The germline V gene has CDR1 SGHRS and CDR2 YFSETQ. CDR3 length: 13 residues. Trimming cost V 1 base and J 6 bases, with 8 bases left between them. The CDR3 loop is CASSLLAPNEQFF. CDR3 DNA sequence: TGCGCCAGCAGCTTGCTCGCTCCCAATGAGCAGTTCTTC.

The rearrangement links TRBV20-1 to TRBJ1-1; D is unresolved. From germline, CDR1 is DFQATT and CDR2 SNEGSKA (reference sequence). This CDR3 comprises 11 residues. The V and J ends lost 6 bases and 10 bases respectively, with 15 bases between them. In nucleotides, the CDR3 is TGCAGTGCCGGCAGGTACGATGGAGCTTTCTTT. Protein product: CSAGRYDGAFF.

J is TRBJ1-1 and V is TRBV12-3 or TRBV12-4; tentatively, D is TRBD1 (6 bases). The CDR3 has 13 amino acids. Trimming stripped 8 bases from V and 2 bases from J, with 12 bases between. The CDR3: CASRQGTNTEAFF. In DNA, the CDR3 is TGTGCCAGCCGTCAAGGGACAAACACTGAAGCTTTCTTT.

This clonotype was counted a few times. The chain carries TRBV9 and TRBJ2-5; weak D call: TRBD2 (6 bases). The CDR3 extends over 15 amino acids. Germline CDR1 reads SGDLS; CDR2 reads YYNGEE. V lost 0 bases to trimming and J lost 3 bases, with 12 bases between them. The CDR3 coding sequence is TGTGCCAGCAGCGTAGGAGGAGCGGGCAAAGAGACCCAGTACTTC. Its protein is CASSVGGAGKETQYF.

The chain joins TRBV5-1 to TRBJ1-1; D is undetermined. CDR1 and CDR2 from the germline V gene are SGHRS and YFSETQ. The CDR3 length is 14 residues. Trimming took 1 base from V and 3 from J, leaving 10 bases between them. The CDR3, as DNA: TGCGCCAGCAGCTTGCGAGGGAGCGACACTGAAGCTTTCTTT. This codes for CASSLRGSDTEAFF. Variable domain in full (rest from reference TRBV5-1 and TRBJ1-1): KAGVTQTPRYLIKTRGQQVTLSCSPISGHRSVSWYQQTPGQGLQFLFEYFSETQRNKGNFPGRFSGRQFSNSRSEMNVSTLELGDSALYLCASSLRGSDTEAFFGQGTRLTVV.

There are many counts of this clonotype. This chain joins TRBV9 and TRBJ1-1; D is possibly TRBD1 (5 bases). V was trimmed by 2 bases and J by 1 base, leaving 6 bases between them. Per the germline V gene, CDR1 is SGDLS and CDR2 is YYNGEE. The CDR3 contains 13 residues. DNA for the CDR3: TGTGCCAGCAGCGTGGACACGAACACTGAAGCTTTCTTT. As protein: CASSVDTNTEAFF.

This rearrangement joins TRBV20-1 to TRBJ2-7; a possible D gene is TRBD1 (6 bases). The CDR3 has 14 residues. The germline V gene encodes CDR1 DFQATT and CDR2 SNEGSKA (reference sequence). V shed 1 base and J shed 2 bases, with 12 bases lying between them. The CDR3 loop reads CSARGPGTPYEQYF. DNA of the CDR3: TGCAGTGCTAGAGGCCCTGGGACACCCTACGAGCAGTACTTC.

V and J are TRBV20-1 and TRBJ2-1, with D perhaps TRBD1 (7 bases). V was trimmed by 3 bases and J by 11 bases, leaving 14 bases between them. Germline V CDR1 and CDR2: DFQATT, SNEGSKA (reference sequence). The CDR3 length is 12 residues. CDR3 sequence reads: CSARTGLAQQFF. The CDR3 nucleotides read TGCAGTGCTAGGACAGGGCTAGCGCAGCAGTTCTTC.

The CDR3 nucleotides read TGTGCCAGCAGCACCAATGGGGGCAGTCCTAATGAAAAACTGTTTTTT. Translation: CASSTNGGSPNEKLFF. The rearrangement links TRBV7-9 to TRBJ1-4; tentatively, D is TRBD1 (6 bases). The CDR3 loop spans 16 amino acids. Trimming removed 5 bases from V and 3 bases from J, with 16 bases in between. CDR1 is SEHNR and CDR2 is FQNEAQ in the germline V gene (reference sequence).

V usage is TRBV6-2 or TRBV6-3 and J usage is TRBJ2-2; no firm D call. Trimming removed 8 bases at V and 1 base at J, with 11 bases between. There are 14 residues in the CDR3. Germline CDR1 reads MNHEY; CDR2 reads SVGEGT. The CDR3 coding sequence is TGTGCCAGCCTTAGTAGTTTGAACACCGGGGAGCTGTTTTTT. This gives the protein CASLSSLNTGELFF.

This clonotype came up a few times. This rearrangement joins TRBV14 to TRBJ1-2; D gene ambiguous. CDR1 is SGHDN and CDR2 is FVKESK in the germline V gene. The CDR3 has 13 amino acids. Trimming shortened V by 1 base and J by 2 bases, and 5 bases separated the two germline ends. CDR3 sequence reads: CASSQGENYGYTF. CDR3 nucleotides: TGTGCCAGCAGCCAAGGGGAAAACTATGGCTACACCTTC. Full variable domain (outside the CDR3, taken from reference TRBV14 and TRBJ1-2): EAGVTQFPSHSVIEKGQTVTLRCDPISGHDNLYWYRRVMGKEIKFLLHFVKESKQDESGMPNNRFLAERTGGTYSTLKVQPAELEDSGVYFCASSQGENYGYTFGSGTRLTVV.

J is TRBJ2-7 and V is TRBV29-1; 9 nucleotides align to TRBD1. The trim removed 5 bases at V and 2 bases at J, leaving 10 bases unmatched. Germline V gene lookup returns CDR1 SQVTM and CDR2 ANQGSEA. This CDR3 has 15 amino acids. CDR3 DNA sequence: TGCAGCGTTTCGACGGGACAGGGAAGGCCCTACGAGCAGTACTTC. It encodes CSVSTGQGRPYEQYF.